This paragraph covers one T cell receptor (beta chain) sequence. The source of the sample is a study of shared clonotypes between healthy human individuals. Deep-level running was used for the assay. For each subset, genomic DNA was distributed in equal portions over several immunoSEQ plates. Produced via immunoSEQ multiplex PCR; TCRdb's table is partial and in-frame only. The sample carries about 520,000 clones, around four fifths recorded once. This CDR3 contains 13 residues. Trimming removed 5 bases from V and 4 bases from J, with 12 bases in between. CDR1 GTSNPN and CDR2 SVGIG come from the germline V gene (reference sequence).

Specimen: PBMCs. The receptor comes from a woman aged 40 to 50 in good health. Some clones in this sample may be carry-over from other donors' samples. V usage is TRBV30 and J usage is TRBJ2-1, with D uncertain. The CDR3 spells CAWDEDAYNEQFF. CDR3 nucleotide sequence: TGTGCCTGGGACGAGGATGCTTACAATGAGCAGTTCTTC.